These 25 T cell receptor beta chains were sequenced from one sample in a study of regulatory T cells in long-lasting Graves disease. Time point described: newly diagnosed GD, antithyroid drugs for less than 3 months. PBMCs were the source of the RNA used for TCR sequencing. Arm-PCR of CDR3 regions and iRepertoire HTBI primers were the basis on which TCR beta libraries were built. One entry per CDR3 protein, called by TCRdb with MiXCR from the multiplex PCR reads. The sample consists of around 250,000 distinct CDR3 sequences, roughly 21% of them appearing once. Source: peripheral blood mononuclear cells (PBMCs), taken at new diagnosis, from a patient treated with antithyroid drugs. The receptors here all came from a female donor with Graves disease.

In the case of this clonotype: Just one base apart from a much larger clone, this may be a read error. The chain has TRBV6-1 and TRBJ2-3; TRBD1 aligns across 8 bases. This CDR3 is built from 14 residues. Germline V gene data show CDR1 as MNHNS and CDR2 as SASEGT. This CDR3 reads CATVQDRAADTQYF. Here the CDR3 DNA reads TGTGCTACGGTCCAGGACAGGGCCGCAGATACGCAGTATTTT.

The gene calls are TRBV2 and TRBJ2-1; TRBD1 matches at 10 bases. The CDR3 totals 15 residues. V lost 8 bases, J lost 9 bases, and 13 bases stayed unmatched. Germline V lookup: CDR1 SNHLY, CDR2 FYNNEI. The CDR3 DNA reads TGTGCCAGCCCAGCCCGGGACAGGGGATCAGTTGAGCAGTTCTTC. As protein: CASPARDRGSVEQFF.

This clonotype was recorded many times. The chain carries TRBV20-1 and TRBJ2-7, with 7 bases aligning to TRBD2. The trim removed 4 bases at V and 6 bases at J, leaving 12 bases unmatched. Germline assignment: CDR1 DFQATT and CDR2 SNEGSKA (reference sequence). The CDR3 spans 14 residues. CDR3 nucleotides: TGCAGTGCTATCCTCTGGACTAGGGGAAGCGAGCAGTACTTC. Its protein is CSAILWTRGSEQYF.

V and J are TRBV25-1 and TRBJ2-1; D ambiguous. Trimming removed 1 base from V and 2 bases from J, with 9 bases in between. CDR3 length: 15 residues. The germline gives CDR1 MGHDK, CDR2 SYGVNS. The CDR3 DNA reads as TGTGCCAGCAGTGAATTGGCAGGTACCTACAATGAGCAGTTCTTC. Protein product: CASSELAGTYNEQFF. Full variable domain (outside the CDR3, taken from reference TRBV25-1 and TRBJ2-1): EADIYQTPRYLVIGTGKKITLECSQTMGHDKMYWYQQDPGMELHLIHYSYGVNSTEKGDLSSESTVSRIRTEHFPLTLESARPSHTSQYLCASSELAGTYNEQFFGPGTRLTVL.

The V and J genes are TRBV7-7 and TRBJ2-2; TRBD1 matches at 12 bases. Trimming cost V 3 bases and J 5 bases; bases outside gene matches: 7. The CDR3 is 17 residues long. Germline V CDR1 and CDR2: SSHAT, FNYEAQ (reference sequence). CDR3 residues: CASSFSWGQGATGELFF. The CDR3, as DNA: TGTGCCAGCAGCTTCTCTTGGGGACAGGGGGCAACCGGGGAGCTGTTTTTT.

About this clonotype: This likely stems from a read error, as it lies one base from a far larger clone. The CDR3 DNA is TGTGCCAGCAGCTGGGGACAGGGGAGCTTCACAGATACGCAGTATTTT. Residues: CASSWGQGSFTDTQYF. The chain couples TRBV3-1 to TRBJ2-3; TRBD1 agrees at 10 bases. The V gene end was trimmed by 5 bases and the J gene end by 2 bases; junction bases not matched to a gene: 7. The germline V gene has CDR1 LGHDT and CDR2 YNNKEL (reference sequence). The CDR3 is 16 residues long.

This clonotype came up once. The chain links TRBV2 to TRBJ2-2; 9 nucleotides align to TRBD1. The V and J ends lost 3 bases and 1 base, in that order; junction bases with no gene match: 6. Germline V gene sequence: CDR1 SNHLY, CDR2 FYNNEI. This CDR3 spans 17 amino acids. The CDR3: CASSDTGGGENTGELFF. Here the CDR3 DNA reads TGTGCCAGCAGTGACACAGGGGGCGGGGAGAACACCGGGGAGCTGTTTTTT.

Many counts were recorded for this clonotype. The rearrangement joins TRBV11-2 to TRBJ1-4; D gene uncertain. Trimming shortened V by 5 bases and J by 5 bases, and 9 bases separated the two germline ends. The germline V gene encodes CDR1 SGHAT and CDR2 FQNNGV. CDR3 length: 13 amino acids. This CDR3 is CASSVDPNEKLFF. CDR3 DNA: TGTGCCAGCAGCGTGGACCCAAATGAAAAACTGTTTTTT.

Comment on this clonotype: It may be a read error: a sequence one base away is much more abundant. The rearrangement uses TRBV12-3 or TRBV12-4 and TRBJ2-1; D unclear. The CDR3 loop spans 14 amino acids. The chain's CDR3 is CASSQGYRVETQHF. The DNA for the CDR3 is TGTGCCAGCAGTCAAGGGTATCGAGTAGAGACCCAGCACTTC.

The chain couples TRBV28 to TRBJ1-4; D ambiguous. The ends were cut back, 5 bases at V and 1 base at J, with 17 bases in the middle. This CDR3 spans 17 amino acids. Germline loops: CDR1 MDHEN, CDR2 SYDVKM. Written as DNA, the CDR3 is TGTGCCAGCAGTAGCCCTCTAGGGCCTTTAACTAATGAAAAACTGTTTTTT. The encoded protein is CASSSPLGPLTNEKLFF.

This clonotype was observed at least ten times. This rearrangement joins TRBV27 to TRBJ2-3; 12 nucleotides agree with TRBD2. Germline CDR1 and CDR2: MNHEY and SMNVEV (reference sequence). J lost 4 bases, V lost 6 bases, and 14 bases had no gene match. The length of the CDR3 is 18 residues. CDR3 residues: CASSTLSLAGGFPDTQYF. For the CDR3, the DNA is TGTGCCAGCAGCACACTCTCGCTAGCGGGGGGGTTCCCAGATACGCAGTATTTT.

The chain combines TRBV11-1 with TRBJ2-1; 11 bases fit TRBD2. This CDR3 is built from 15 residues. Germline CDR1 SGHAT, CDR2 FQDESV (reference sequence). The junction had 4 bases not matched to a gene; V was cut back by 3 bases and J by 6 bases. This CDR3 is CASSFGLAGVNEQFF. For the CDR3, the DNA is TGTGCCAGCAGCTTTGGACTAGCGGGCGTCAATGAGCAGTTCTTC.

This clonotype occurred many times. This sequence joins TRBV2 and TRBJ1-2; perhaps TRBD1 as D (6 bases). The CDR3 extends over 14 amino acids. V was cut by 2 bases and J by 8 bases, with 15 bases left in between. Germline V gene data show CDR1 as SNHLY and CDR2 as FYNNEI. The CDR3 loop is CASSEWRGAGGYTF. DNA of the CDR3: TGTGCCAGCAGTGAATGGCGGGGGGCAGGAGGCTACACCTTC.

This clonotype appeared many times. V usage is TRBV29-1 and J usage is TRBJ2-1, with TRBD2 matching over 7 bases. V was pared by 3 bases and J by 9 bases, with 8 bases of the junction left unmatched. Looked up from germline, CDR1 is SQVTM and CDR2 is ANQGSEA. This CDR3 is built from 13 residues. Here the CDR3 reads CSVDGGSEAEQFF. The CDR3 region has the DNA TGCAGCGTTGACGGGGGGAGCGAGGCTGAGCAGTTCTTC.

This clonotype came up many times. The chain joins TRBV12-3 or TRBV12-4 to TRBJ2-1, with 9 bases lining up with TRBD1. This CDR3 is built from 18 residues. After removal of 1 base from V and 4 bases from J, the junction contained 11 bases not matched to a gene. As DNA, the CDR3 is TGTGCCAGCAGTTTAGAACACCGGGACAGGGAGTCGTACAATGAGCAGTTCTTC. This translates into CASSLEHRDRESYNEQFF.

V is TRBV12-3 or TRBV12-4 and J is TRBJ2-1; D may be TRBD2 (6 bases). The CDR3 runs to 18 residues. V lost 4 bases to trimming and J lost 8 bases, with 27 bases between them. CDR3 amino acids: CASSYGGSRRDRVDEQFF. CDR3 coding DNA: TGTGCCAGCAGTTACGGTGGGTCTCGGCGGGATCGGGTCGATGAGCAGTTCTTC.

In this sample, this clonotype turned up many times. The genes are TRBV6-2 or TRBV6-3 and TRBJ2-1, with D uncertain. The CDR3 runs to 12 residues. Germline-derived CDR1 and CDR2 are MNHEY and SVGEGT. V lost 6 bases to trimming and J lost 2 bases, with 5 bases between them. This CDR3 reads CASRSAYNEQFF. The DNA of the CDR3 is TGTGCCAGCAGATCCGCCTACAATGAGCAGTTCTTC.

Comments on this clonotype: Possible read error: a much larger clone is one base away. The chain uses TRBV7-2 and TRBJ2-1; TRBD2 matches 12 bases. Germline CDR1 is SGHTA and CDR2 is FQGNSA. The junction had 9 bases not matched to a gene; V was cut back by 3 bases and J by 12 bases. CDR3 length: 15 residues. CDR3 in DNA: TGTGCCAGCAGCTTCCTAGCGGGGGGGCAGGAAAGGCAGTTCTTC. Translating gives CASSFLAGGQERQFF.

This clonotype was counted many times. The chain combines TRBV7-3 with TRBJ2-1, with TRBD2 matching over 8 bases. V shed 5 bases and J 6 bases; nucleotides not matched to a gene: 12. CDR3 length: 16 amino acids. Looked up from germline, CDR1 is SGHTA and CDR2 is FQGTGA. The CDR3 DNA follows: TGTGCCAGCAGCGGACTCGGGACTAGGCAGAGCAATGAGCAGTTCTTC. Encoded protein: CASSGLGTRQSNEQFF.

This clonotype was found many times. CDR3 sequence reads: CASFEQGQVETQYF. In DNA form, the CDR3 reads TGTGCCAGCTTTGAGCAGGGACAAGTGGAGACCCAGTACTTC. This chain links TRBV28 with TRBJ2-5, with TRBD1 as a possible D gene (6 bases). The CDR3 runs to 14 residues. In germline, CDR1 is MDHEN, CDR2 SYDVKM. Trimming took off 8 bases at V and 5 bases at J, with 18 bases between the two ends.

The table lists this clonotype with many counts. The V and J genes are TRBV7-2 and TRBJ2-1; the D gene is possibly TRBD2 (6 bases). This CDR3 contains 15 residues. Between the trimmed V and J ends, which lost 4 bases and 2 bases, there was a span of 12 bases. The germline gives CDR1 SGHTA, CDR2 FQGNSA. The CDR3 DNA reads TGTGCCAGCAGCTCCGGGGGACTGGCCTACAATGAGCAGTTCTTC. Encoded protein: CASSSGGLAYNEQFF.

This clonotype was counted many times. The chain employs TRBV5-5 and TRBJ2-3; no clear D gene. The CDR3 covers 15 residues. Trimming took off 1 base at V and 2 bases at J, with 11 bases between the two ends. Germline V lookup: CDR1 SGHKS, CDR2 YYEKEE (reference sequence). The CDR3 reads CASSLFVSPTDTQYF. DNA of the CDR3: TGTGCCAGCAGCTTGTTTGTGAGTCCCACAGATACGCAGTATTTT.

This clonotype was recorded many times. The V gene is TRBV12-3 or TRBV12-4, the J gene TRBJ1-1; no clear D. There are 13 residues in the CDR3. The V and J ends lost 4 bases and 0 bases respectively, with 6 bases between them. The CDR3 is CASSYGMNTEAFF. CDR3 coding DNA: TGTGCCAGCAGTTACGGGATGAACACTGAAGCTTTCTTT.

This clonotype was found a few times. CDR3 region: CSADGRGRSYEQYF. As DNA, the CDR3 is TGCAGTGCTGACGGGCGGGGACGGTCCTACGAGCAGTACTTC. The chain carries TRBV20-1 and TRBJ2-7; a possible D gene is TRBD2 (6 bases). Between the trimmed V and J ends, which lost 5 bases and 1 base, there was a span of 15 bases. Germline loops: CDR1 DFQATT, CDR2 SNEGSKA (reference sequence). The CDR3 totals 14 residues.

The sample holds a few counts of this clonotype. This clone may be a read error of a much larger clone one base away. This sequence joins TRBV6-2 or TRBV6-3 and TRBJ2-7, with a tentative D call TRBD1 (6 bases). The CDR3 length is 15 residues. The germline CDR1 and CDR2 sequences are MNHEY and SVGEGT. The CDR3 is CTSSYSSRGHYEQYF. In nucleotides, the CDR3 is TGTACCAGCAGTTACTCTTCCAGGGGACATTACGAGCAGTACTTC.